A single sample gave rise to the 29 T cell receptor beta chains below, sequenced in a study of regulatory T cells in long-lasting Graves disease. Time point denoted: persistent/refractory GD, antithyroid drugs over 5 years with positive TRAb. There was RNA extracted from PBMCs, and the TCR library was made from it. Library construction for TCR beta used iRepertoire HTBI primers and Arm-PCR of CDR3 regions. MiXCR was run by TCRdb on the multiplex PCR reads, yielding one entry per CDR3 protein. The profile covers around 460,000 distinct CDR3 sequences, with 22% appearing a single time and under 15% taken by the ten largest. Sequencing was performed on peripheral blood mononuclear cells (PBMCs), taken when the disease was refractory, from a patient treated with antithyroid drugs. The receptors originated from a female donor with Graves disease.

This clonotype was seen at least ten times. The chain has TRBV28 and TRBJ1-2; tentatively, D is TRBD1 (5 bases). Trimming stripped 6 bases from V and 4 bases from J, with 9 bases between. Germline CDR1 and CDR2: MDHEN and SYDVKM. The CDR3 runs 12 residues. This CDR3 is CASSPQGYGYTF. For the CDR3, the DNA is TGTGCCAGCAGCCCGCAGGGCTATGGCTACACCTTC.

With respect to this clonotype: A single base separates this from a much larger clone, so it may be a read error. Likely a read error: the CDR3 ends without its conserved phenylalanine or tryptophan. The chain combines TRBV6-2 or TRBV6-3 with TRBJ1-2; D is unresolved. Trimming pared 0 bases from V and 5 bases from J, leaving 13 bases between. Germline CDR1 reads MNHEY; CDR2 reads SVGEGT. CDR3 size: 15 residues. The CDR3: CASSYSTRAEYGYTL. In DNA, the CDR3 is TGTGCCAGCAGTTACTCGACTAGGGCCGAGTATGGCTACACCCTC.

This clonotype occurred many times. The chain couples TRBV3-1 to TRBJ2-5; D is ambiguous. Trimming pared 2 bases from V and 13 bases from J, leaving 20 bases between. The germline V gene has CDR1 LGHDT and CDR2 YNNKEL (reference sequence). The CDR3 consists of 14 residues. As DNA, the CDR3 is TGTGCCAGCAGCCAAACACGCAAAGGCCAAGGATTGTACTTC. Residues: CASSQTRKGQGLYF.

This chain joins TRBV3-1 and TRBJ2-7; D is unresolved. The CDR3 has 13 residues. With 1 base removed from V and 1 base from J, the gap between germline ends came to 5 bases. Germline V gene data show CDR1 as LGHDT and CDR2 as YNNKEL (reference sequence). The CDR3 DNA sequence: TGTGCCAGCAGCCAAGTGGGGTCCTACGAGCAGTACTTC. Its translation is CASSQVGSYEQYF.

This clonotype was seen more than once but under ten times. The chain joins TRBV20-1 to TRBJ1-1; 7 bases align to TRBD1. The trim removed 6 bases at V and 4 bases at J, leaving 11 bases unmatched. The CDR3 contains 14 residues. Germline V gene sequence: CDR1 DFQATT, CDR2 SNEGSKA (reference sequence). In nucleotides, the CDR3 is TGCAGTGCGATGCCCAGGGGGGCGGGCACTGAAGCTTTCTTT. Translated: CSAMPRGAGTEAFF.

At least ten counts were recorded for this clonotype. The J gene is TRBJ2-5, the V gene TRBV7-2, with a possible D match to TRBD2 (5 bases). Germline CDR1 is SGHTA and CDR2 is FQGNSA. CDR3 length equals 15 residues. With 1 base removed from V and 3 bases from J, the gap between germline ends came to 12 bases. The DNA of the CDR3 is TGTGCCAGCAGCTTAGTCAGCCTAGCCGAAGAGACCCAGTACTTC. Translated, it gives CASSLVSLAEETQYF.

This clonotype was seen many times. The chain is built from TRBV28 and TRBJ2-7; 12 nucleotides match TRBD2. This CDR3 spans 14 amino acids. V lost 4 bases and J lost 8; bases outside the gene matches: 6. Germline V gene data show CDR1 as MDHEN and CDR2 as SYDVKM. This chain's CDR3 is CASSSSSGGAKQYF. The CDR3 nucleotides read TGTGCCAGCAGTTCTTCTAGCGGGGGGGCCAAGCAGTACTTC. Full variable domain (missing parts from reference TRBV28 and TRBJ2-7): DVKVTQSSRYLVKRTGEKVFLECVQDMDHENMFWYRQDPGLGLRLIYFSYDVKMKEKGDIPEGYSVSREKKERFSLILESASTNQTSMYLCASSSSSGGAKQYFGPGTRLTVT.

The chain links TRBV4-3 to TRBJ2-5; D might be TRBD1 (6 bases). The V end was cut by 5 bases, the J end by 3 bases, with 13 bases between. CDR1 and CDR2 from the germline V gene are LGHNA and YSLEER. This CDR3 spans 14 amino acids. CDR3 in amino acids: CASSKQGGKETQYF. In DNA, the CDR3 is TGCGCCAGCAGCAAACAGGGTGGGAAAGAGACCCAGTACTTC.

This clonotype was detected ten times or more. The V gene is TRBV2, the J gene TRBJ2-7; D not resolved. CDR3 size: 13 residues. V was pared by 3 bases and J by 3 bases, with 9 bases between. Germline lookup yields CDR1 SNHLY and CDR2 FYNNEI. The CDR3, as DNA: TGTGCCAGCAGTGAGACCCGCAGCTACGAGCAGTACTTC. This gives the protein CASSETRSYEQYF. The full variable domain, rest sourced from reference TRBV2 and TRBJ2-7, is EPEVTQTPSHQVTQMGQEVILRCVPISNHLYFYWYRQILGQKVEFLVSFYNNEISEKSEIFDDQFSVERPDGSNFTLKIRSTKLEDSAMYFCASSETRSYEQYFGPGTRLTVT.

At least ten counts were recorded for this clonotype. The CDR3 DNA is TGTGCCAGCAGCTCCACAGGGGCGAACACCGGGGAGCTGTTTTTT. This gives the protein CASSSTGANTGELFF. The chain has TRBV12-3 or TRBV12-4 and TRBJ2-2; 7 positions agree with TRBD1. Unmatched junction bases numbered 4, after V lost 6 bases and J lost 0 bases. The CDR3 covers 15 residues.

This clonotype was detected ten times or more. The rearrangement joins TRBV6-6 to TRBJ2-7; 9 nucleotides match TRBD2. CDR3 length: 16 amino acids. The junction had 8 bases not matched to a gene; V was cut back by 0 bases and J by 5 bases. Per the germline V gene, CDR1 is MNHNY and CDR2 is SVGAGI (reference sequence). In DNA form, the CDR3 reads TGTGCCAGCAGTTACTCGAGGCTAGCGGGACCCAACGAGCAGTACTTC. This sequence encodes CASSYSRLAGPNEQYF.

The table lists this clonotype with many counts. The chain combines TRBV20-1 with TRBJ2-7; D is unclear. V was trimmed by 5 bases and J by 3 bases, leaving 8 bases between them. Germline lookup yields CDR1 DFQATT and CDR2 SNEGSKA (reference sequence). This CDR3 has 11 residues. As DNA, the CDR3 is TGCAGTGCTTTAATCTACTACGAGCAGTACTTC. This sequence encodes CSALIYYEQYF.

This sequence joins TRBV20-1 and TRBJ2-7, with no clear D. CDR1 and CDR2 (germline): DFQATT, SNEGSKA (reference sequence). V dropped 3 bases and J dropped 2 bases, with 23 bases sitting between them. The length of the CDR3 is 17 residues. CDR3 amino acids: CSASPISGPVFPYEQYF. DNA of the CDR3: TGCAGTGCTAGCCCTATCTCCGGACCGGTTTTTCCCTACGAGCAGTACTTC.

The genes are TRBV7-2 and TRBJ1-5; 7 bases align to TRBD1. Germline CDR1 SGHTA, CDR2 FQGNSA. The CDR3 is made up of 17 amino acids. Trimming at V came to 2 bases and at J to 0 bases, leaving 7 bases not matched to a gene. The CDR3 bases are TGTGCCAGCAGCTTATCCGGGACAGCTTATAGCAATCAGCCCCAGCATTTT. Its protein product is CASSLSGTAYSNQPQHF.

This clonotype was seen only a few times. This chain connects TRBV12-3 or TRBV12-4 to TRBJ2-7; 8 bases map to TRBD1. J lost 5 bases, V lost 7 bases, and 7 bases had no gene match. This CDR3 contains 13 residues. CDR3: CASKDRVLHEQYF. The CDR3, as DNA: TGTGCCAGCAAGGACAGGGTTCTTCACGAGCAGTACTTC.

This clonotype was seen only a few times. The V gene is TRBV6-1, the J gene TRBJ1-3, with D unresolved. V lost 4 bases and J 0 bases, leaving 13 bases between the germline ends. The CDR3 has 16 residues. Looked up from germline, CDR1 is MNHNS and CDR2 is SASEGT. The CDR3 region is CASSGASSVSGNTIYF. CDR3 nucleotides: TGTGCCAGCAGTGGAGCGTCATCTGTCTCTGGAAACACCATATATTTT.

The chain combines TRBV30 with TRBJ1-1; D is unresolved. The CDR3 is 12 amino acids. Germline lookup yields CDR1 GTSNPN and CDR2 SVGIG (reference sequence). Deletions cut 2 bases from V and 3 bases from J, with 7 bases between. The CDR3 nucleotides read TGTGCCTGGAGTCCCCTGGACACTGAAGCTTTCTTT. Protein: CAWSPLDTEAFF.

The chain recombines TRBV5-8 with TRBJ2-5; the D gene is possibly TRBD1 (6 bases). Germline V CDR1 and CDR2: SGHTS, YDEGEE. The CDR3 consists of 13 residues. With 1 base removed from V and 4 bases from J, the gap between germline ends came to 8 bases. CDR3 nucleotide sequence: TGTGCCAGCAGCTTGATCAGGGGAGAGACCCAGTACTTC. This codes for CASSLIRGETQYF.

V gene TRBV11-3 combines with J gene TRBJ2-1; D is ambiguous. The CDR3 is made up of 15 amino acids. The V and J ends lost 5 bases and 3 bases respectively, with 14 bases between them. Germline CDR1 and CDR2: SGHNT and YENEEA. The CDR3 reads CASSPTVSHYNEQFF. CDR3 DNA sequence: TGTGCCAGCAGCCCGACGGTCTCCCACTACAATGAGCAGTTCTTC. The whole variable domain, filled in from reference TRBV11-3 and TRBJ2-1, reads EAGVVQSPRYKIIEKKQPVAFWCNPISGHNTLYWYLQNLGQGPELLIRYENEEAVDDSQLPKDRFSAERLKGVDSTLKIQPAELGDSAVYLCASSPTVSHYNEQFFGPGTRLTVL.

This clonotype was observed at least ten times. This chain connects TRBV12-3 or TRBV12-4 to TRBJ2-5; no definite D call. This CDR3 has 14 residues. The V end lost 5 bases, the J end lost 5 bases, and 15 bases lay between the germline ends. The CDR3 is CASSPRGLGETQYF. CDR3 bases: TGTGCCAGCAGTCCACGTGGGCTGGGGGAGACCCAGTACTTC.

The chain uses TRBV4-3 and TRBJ2-7; 10 bases line up with TRBD1. V shed 4 bases, J shed 3 bases, and the junction held 6 bases outside the gene matches. Looked up from germline, CDR1 is LGHNA and CDR2 is YSLEER. CDR3 size: 15 residues. The CDR3 sequence: CASSPTGTGDYEQYF. The CDR3 DNA follows: TGCGCCAGCAGCCCAACCGGGACAGGGGACTACGAGCAGTACTTC.

This clonotype occurred many times. Here the CDR3 DNA reads TGCAGTGCTAGAGATATTGGTGGGACTTTGAACACTGAAGCTTTCTTT. Translation: CSARDIGGTLNTEAFF. This chain links TRBV20-1 with TRBJ1-1; tentatively, D is TRBD1 (5 bases). Trimming removed 0 bases from V and 0 bases from J, with 14 bases in between. Germline CDR1 and CDR2: DFQATT and SNEGSKA (reference sequence). CDR3 length: 16 amino acids.

In its sample, this clonotype was seen a few times. J is TRBJ2-5 and V is TRBV4-1; the match to TRBD2 covers 8 bases. Germline V CDR1 and CDR2: MGHRA, YSYEKL. This CDR3 contains 17 residues. Trimming took 0 bases from V and 6 from J; bases not matched to a gene: 12. CDR3 sequence reads: CASSQEGRAGGGQTQYF. The DNA for the CDR3 is TGCGCCAGCAGCCAAGAGGGTCGGGCGGGGGGAGGCCAGACCCAGTACTTC.

This clonotype was observed a few times. This chain joins TRBV20-1 and TRBJ2-7; 7 positions match TRBD2. CDR1 and CDR2 from the germline V gene are DFQATT and SNEGSKA (reference sequence). Unmatched junction bases numbered 8, after V lost 5 bases and J lost 1 base. The CDR3 is 14 amino acids. The chain's CDR3 is CSAHRWGGSYEQYF. In DNA form, the CDR3 reads TGCAGTGCTCACCGGTGGGGGGGTTCCTACGAGCAGTACTTC.

This chain links TRBV18 with TRBJ1-2; D may be TRBD1 (6 bases). Germline CDR1 reads KGHSH; CDR2 reads LQKENI. The CDR3 length is 13 residues. Trimming removed 4 bases at V and 6 bases at J, with 12 bases between. Written as DNA, the CDR3 is TGTGCCAGCTCACTTGGACAGACGCATGGCTACACCTTC. This codes for CASSLGQTHGYTF. Using reference TRBV18 and TRBJ1-2 for the parts outside the CDR3, the full variable domain is NAGVMQNPRHLVRRRGQEARLRCSPMKGHSHVYWYRQLPEEGLKFMVYLQKENIIDESGMPKERFSAEFPKEGPSILRIQQVVRGDSAAYFCASSLGQTHGYTFGSGTRLTVV.

About this clonotype itself: This likely came from a read error, as a far larger clone is one base away. The CDR3 does not close with the conserved phenylalanine or tryptophan, likely indicating a read error. The rearrangement joins TRBV12-3 or TRBV12-4 to TRBJ2-5, with D perhaps given as TRBD1 or TRBD2 (6 bases each). Between the trimmed V and J ends, which lost 5 bases and 1 base, there was a span of 20 bases. The CDR3 spans 17 residues. The CDR3 DNA sequence: TGTGCCAGCAGTCAAATCGGCGGGGACAAAGTCCAAGAGACCCAGTACTGC. This codes for CASSQIGGDKVQETQYC.

This rearrangement joins TRBV24-1 to TRBJ2-2; D is perhaps TRBD1 (7 bases). V was trimmed by 4 bases and J by 6 bases, leaving 14 bases between them. The CDR3 totals 15 residues. CDR1 is KGHDR, CDR2 SFDVKD, per germline. The CDR3 reads CATSETDREAGELFF. The CDR3 DNA is TGTGCCACCAGTGAAACCGACAGGGAGGCCGGGGAGCTGTTTTTT.

The table lists this clonotype with a few counts. This rearrangement joins TRBV30 to TRBJ2-3, with unresolved D. Germline V gene data show CDR1 as GTSNPN and CDR2 as SVGIG (reference sequence). The CDR3 extends over 13 amino acids. Trimming removed 0 bases at V and 0 bases at J, with 4 bases between. The chain's CDR3 is CAWSVLSTDTQYF. As DNA, the CDR3 is TGTGCCTGGAGTGTACTGAGCACAGATACGCAGTATTTT.

This clonotype has only a few counts. The CDR3 sequence: CSARDRDMNTEAFF. In DNA, the CDR3 is TGCAGTGCTAGAGATCGGGACATGAACACTGAAGCTTTCTTT. The chain combines TRBV20-1 with TRBJ1-1, with TRBD1 as a possible D gene (6 bases). This CDR3 has 14 amino acids. The germline V gene encodes CDR1 DFQATT and CDR2 SNEGSKA (reference sequence). V dropped 0 bases and J dropped 0 bases, with 8 bases sitting between them.